This T cell receptor (beta chain) was sequenced in a study of CD8+ T cells in alopecia areata. Across the study: Patients took tofacitinib for 6 to 18 months, followed by 6 drug-free months.

General observations from the study: Normal scalp had lower clonality than lesional scalp, with alopecia totalis/universalis lesions showing this most strongly.

Treatment defined: oral pan-JAK inhibitor, 5-10 mg twice daily. The V end lost 1 base, the J end lost 6 bases, and 13 bases lay between the germline ends. The CDR3 has 15 amino acids. CDR1 and CDR2 from the germline V gene are SGHVS and FQNEAQ. cDNA prepared by RNA extraction and subsequent reverse transcription served as the template for sequencing. Clones were sequenced by immunoSEQ multiplex PCR, and TCRdb holds only the in-frame ones, with some missing. Of around 86,000 clones listed, 70% to 80% are singletons. This clone was counted once. Its matching antigen is unknown. The genes are TRBV7-8 and TRBJ2-1; no clear D gene. The starting material was CD8+ T cells sorted from blood, obtained at approximately week 42, from a patient treated with tofacitinib. The sequence was collected from a human donor with alopecia areata. This CDR3 reads CASSLGARSPNEQFF. The DNA for the CDR3 is TGTGCCAGCAGCTTAGGGGCGAGGTCCCCCAATGAGCAGTTCTTC.